This T cell receptor (beta chain) was identified during a study of PD-1 blockade in classical Hodgkin lymphoma. Notes on the study in general: Prior therapy or disease activity may underlie the repertoire differences, whose causes remain undefined. A significant rise in TCR diversity was seen by C4D1 for CD4+ cells but not for CD8+ cells. Patients who responded completely had about the same baseline diversity as newly diagnosed patients.

This CDR3 has 13 amino acids. Germline values: CDR1 GTSNPN, CDR2 SVGIG (reference sequence). TCRdb's table, derived via immunoSEQ multiplex PCR, lists solely in-frame clones and lacks some. This sample has about 21,000 clones; 70% to 80% occur once, and the top ten carry about a fifth. This clone was seen a handful of times. What it binds is not known. In every patient, relapse followed autologous stem cell transplantation, while exposure to brentuximab vedotin differed. The receptor was derived from a human donor with classical Hodgkin lymphoma. The sample in question was peripheral blood mononuclear cells (PBMCs), obtained at baseline. The V and J genes are TRBV30 and TRBJ1-1; D is uncertain. The CDR3 spells CGLGLQLNTEAFF. The CDR3 bases are TGTGGCCTAGGGTTACAATTGAACACTGAAGCTTTCTTT.